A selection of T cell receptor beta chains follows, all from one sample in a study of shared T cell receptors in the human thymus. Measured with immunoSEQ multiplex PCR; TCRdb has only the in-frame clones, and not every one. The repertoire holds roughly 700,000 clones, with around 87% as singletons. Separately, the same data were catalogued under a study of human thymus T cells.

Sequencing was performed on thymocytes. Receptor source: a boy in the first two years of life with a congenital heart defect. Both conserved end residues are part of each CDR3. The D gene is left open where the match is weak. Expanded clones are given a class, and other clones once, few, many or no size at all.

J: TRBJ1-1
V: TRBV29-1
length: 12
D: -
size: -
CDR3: CSVVAPGTEAFF
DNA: TGCAGCGTTGTCGCCCCGGGGACTGAAGCTTTCTTT

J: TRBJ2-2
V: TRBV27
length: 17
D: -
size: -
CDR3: CASSLLRETANTGELFF
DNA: TGTGCCAGCAGTTTGCTCCGGGAGACCGCGAACACCGGGGAGCTGTTTTTT

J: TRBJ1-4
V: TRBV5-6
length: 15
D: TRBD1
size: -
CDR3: CASNGTGGGNEKLFF
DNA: TGTGCCAGCAACGGGACAGGGGGGGGTAATGAAAAACTGTTTTTT

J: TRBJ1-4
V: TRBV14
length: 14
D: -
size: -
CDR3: CASSQEGGGRKLFF
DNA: TGTGCCAGCAGCCAAGAAGGGGGAGGGAGGAAACTGTTTTTT

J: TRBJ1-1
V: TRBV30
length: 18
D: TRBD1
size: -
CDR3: CAWSVRPTGGLTEAEAFF
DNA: TGTGCCTGGAGTGTACGGCCCACAGGGGGGCTGACTGAAGCTGAAGCTTTCTTT

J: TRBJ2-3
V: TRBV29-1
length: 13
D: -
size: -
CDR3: CSVWGDSTDTQYF
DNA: TGCAGCGTCTGGGGGGATAGCACAGATACGCAGTATTTT

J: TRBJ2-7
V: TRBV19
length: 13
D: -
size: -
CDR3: CATRGRGTYEQYF
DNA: TGTGCCACCCGAGGGCGGGGTACGTACGAGCAGTACTTC

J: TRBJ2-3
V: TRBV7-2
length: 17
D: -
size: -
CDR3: CASSLGAPLASTDTQYF
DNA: TGTGCCAGCAGCTTAGGGGCTCCCCTAGCGAGCACAGATACGCAGTATTTT

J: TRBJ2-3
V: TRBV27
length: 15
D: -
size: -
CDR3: CASGGAETGCDTQYF
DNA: TGTGCCAGCGGCGGAGCCGAGACAGGCTGCGATACGCAGTATTTT

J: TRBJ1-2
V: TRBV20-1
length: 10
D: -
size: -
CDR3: CSAMEKGYTF
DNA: TGCAGTGCTATGGAGAAGGGCTACACCTTC

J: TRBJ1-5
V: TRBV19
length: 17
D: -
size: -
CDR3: CASSIEGWAGGNQPQHF
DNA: TGTGCCAGTAGTATAGAAGGTTGGGCAGGGGGCAATCAGCCCCAGCATTTT

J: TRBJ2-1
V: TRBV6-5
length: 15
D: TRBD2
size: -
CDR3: CASSSPGLAGEVQFF
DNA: TGTGCCAGCAGCTCCCCCGGACTAGCGGGAGAGGTGCAGTTCTTC

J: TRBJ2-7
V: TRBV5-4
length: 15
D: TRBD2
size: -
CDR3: CASSGTSGAPNEQYF
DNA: TGTGCCAGCAGTGGGACTAGCGGGGCCCCGAACGAGCAGTACTTC

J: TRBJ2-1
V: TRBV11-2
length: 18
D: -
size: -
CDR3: CASSLSRAPIVSYNEQFF
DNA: TGTGCCAGCAGCTTATCCCGAGCCCCTATAGTCTCCTACAATGAGCAGTTCTTC

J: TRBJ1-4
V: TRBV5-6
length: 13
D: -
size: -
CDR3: CASSSYQTEKLFF
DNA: TGTGCCAGCAGCTCCTACCAAACCGAAAAACTGTTTTTT

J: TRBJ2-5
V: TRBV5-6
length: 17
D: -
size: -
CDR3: CASSLGGQGGREETQYF
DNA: TGTGCCAGCAGCTTGGGAGGGCAAGGGGGTAGAGAAGAGACCCAGTACTTC

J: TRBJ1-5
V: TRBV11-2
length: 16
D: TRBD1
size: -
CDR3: CASSPRTGSSNQPQHF
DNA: TGTGCCAGCAGCCCCCGGACAGGGTCTAGCAATCAGCCCCAGCATTTT

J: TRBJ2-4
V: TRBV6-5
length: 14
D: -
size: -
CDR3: CASSYKAGGLLQYF
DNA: TGTGCCAGCAGTTACAAAGCGGGTGGGTTACTTCAGTACTTC

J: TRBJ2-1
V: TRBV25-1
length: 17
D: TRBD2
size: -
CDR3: CASSESSSGLTYNEQFF
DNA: TGTGCCAGCAGTGAATCCTCTAGCGGGCTCACCTACAATGAGCAGTTCTTC

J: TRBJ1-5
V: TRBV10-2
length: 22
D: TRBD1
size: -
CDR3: CASSAMLRGRQGGSYSNQPQHF
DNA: TGCGCCAGCAGTGCTATGCTCCGTGGGAGACAGGGAGGATCCTATAGCAATCAGCCCCAGCATTTT

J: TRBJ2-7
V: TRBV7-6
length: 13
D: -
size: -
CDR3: CASSLGADYEQYF
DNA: TGTGCCAGCAGCTTAGGGGCAGACTACGAGCAGTACTTC

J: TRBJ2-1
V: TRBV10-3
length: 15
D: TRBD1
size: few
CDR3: CAITLGGTGVGEQFF
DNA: TGTGCCATCACCCTCGGTGGGACAGGGGTGGGAGAGCAGTTCTTC

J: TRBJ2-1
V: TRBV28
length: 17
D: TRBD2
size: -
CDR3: CASSLGPGTSGRNEQFF
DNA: TGTGCCAGCAGTTTAGGTCCCGGGACTAGCGGGAGGAATGAGCAGTTCTTC

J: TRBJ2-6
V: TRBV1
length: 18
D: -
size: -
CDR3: CTRPQSGVGIPGANVLTF
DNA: TGCACCAGACCGCAATCGGGGGTCGGGATCCCTGGGGCCAACGTCCTGACTTTC

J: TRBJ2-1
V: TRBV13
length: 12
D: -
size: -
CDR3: CASSLRGDEQFF
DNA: TGTGCCAGCAGCTTACGAGGTGATGAGCAGTTCTTC

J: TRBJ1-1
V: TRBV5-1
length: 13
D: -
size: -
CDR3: CASTSTENTEAFF
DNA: TGCGCCAGCACCAGTACAGAGAACACTGAAGCTTTCTTT

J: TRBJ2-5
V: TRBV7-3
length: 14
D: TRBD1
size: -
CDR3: CASSFDRAGETQYF
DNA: TGTGCCAGCAGCTTCGACAGGGCCGGGGAGACCCAGTACTTC

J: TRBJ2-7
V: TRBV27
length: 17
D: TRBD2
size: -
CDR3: CASSSWGTSGISYEQYF
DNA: TGTGCCAGCAGTTCCTGGGGTACTAGCGGGATAAGCTACGAGCAGTACTTC